Listed below are T cell receptor beta chains from one sample, sequenced in a study of T cell responses to AZD1222 COVID-19 vaccine. Produced via immunoSEQ multiplex PCR; TCRdb's table is partial and in-frame only. The top ten clones hold over 40% of a sample with tens of thousands of clones, 83% of them seen once. The source material was peripheral blood, sampled on day 0 of AZD1222 vaccination. The receptors derive from an adult in good health. Each CDR3 is given with its conserved first and last residue. A D gene is named only where the DNA matches it firmly. Size is omitted from some rows. Given values are once, few, many or a class for expanded clones.

cdr3_nt: TGTGCCAGCAGTGAAATCGGGCACAATGAGCAGTTCTTC; cdr3_aa: CASSEIGHNEQFF; clone_size: -; j_call: TRBJ2-1; v_call: TRBV6-1; cdr3_length: 13; d_call: -
cdr3_nt: TGTGCCAGCAGTCCCCCGGGACATTCTGACGAGCAGTACTTC; cdr3_aa: CASSPPGHSDEQYF; clone_size: -; j_call: TRBJ2-7; v_call: TRBV28; cdr3_length: 14; d_call: -
cdr3_nt: TGTGCCAGCAGCAAAGGGATTTCCAATCAGCCCCAGCATTTT; cdr3_aa: CASSKGISNQPQHF; clone_size: once; j_call: TRBJ1-5; v_call: TRBV21-1; cdr3_length: 14; d_call: -
cdr3_nt: TGCAGTGCTAGTGGACAGGCGATGAATTCACCCCTCCACTTT; cdr3_aa: CSASGQAMNSPLHF; clone_size: once; j_call: TRBJ1-6; v_call: TRBV20-1; cdr3_length: 14; d_call: TRBD1
cdr3_nt: TGTGCCAGCAGTCGTCCCGGGACAGTGGGGCAGTTCTTC; cdr3_aa: CASSRPGTVGQFF; clone_size: -; j_call: TRBJ2-1; v_call: TRBV28; cdr3_length: 13; d_call: TRBD1
cdr3_nt: TGTGCCAGCAGCCAAGAAGGGACTAGCGGGACCTTCCACAATGAGCAGTTCTTC; cdr3_aa: CASSQEGTSGTFHNEQFF; clone_size: -; j_call: TRBJ2-1; v_call: TRBV3-1/TRBV3-2; cdr3_length: 18; d_call: TRBD2
cdr3_nt: TGCAGCGTTGAGGGATGGACAGGGGTCGCTGAAGCTTTCTTT; cdr3_aa: CSVEGWTGVAEAFF; clone_size: -; j_call: TRBJ1-1; v_call: TRBV29-1; cdr3_length: 14; d_call: TRBD1
cdr3_nt: TGTGCCAGCAGTGGACTAGCGAACACCGGGGAGCTGTTTTTT; cdr3_aa: CASSGLANTGELFF; clone_size: -; j_call: TRBJ2-2; v_call: TRBV2; cdr3_length: 14; d_call: -
cdr3_nt: TGTGCCAGCAGCCCCGGACAGTCCACTAGCGCGGCCCAGTACTTC; cdr3_aa: CASSPGQSTSAAQYF; clone_size: -; j_call: TRBJ2-5; v_call: TRBV3-1/TRBV3-2; cdr3_length: 15; d_call: -
cdr3_nt: TGTGCCAGCAGCTTAGGGTCGGGGAACTACGAGCAGTACTTC; cdr3_aa: CASSLGSGNYEQYF; clone_size: -; j_call: TRBJ2-7; v_call: TRBV11-1; cdr3_length: 14; d_call: -
cdr3_nt: TGTGCCAGCAGCGTAGTCACTCTCCGAGAGACCCAGTACTTC; cdr3_aa: CASSVVTLRETQYF; clone_size: -; j_call: TRBJ2-5; v_call: TRBV9; cdr3_length: 14; d_call: -
cdr3_nt: TGTGCCAGCAGACGAGCAGGGTATGGGGACAGCCCTCTAGGAGCTTTCTTT; cdr3_aa: CASRRAGYGDSPLGAFF; clone_size: -; j_call: TRBJ1-1; v_call: TRBV28; cdr3_length: 17; d_call: TRBD1
cdr3_nt: TGTGCCAGCAGCTTTTCCGGGACAGGGGTGGGGAATAATCAGCCCCAGCATTTT; cdr3_aa: CASSFSGTGVGNNQPQHF; clone_size: -; j_call: TRBJ1-5; v_call: TRBV5-8; cdr3_length: 18; d_call: TRBD1
cdr3_nt: TGTGCCACCAGTAAGGGGACAGGGGGTTTAGAGCAGTTCTTC; cdr3_aa: CATSKGTGGLEQFF; clone_size: -; j_call: TRBJ2-1; v_call: TRBV24-1; cdr3_length: 14; d_call: TRBD1
cdr3_nt: TGTGCCACCAGCACGGCGGACGAGCAGTACTTC; cdr3_aa: CATSTADEQYF; clone_size: -; j_call: TRBJ2-7; v_call: TRBV15; cdr3_length: 11; d_call: -